A single sample gave rise to the 20 T cell receptor beta chains below, sequenced in a study of shared clonotypes between healthy human individuals. Assay used: immunoSEQ multiplex PCR; TCRdb lists only in-frame clones, some missing. The sample lists some 660,000 clones, 55% to 85% occurring once. The sequenced sample was memory CD4+ T cells sorted from blood. As to subset: CD45RA-negative fraction. The origin of the receptors is a woman aged 30 to 39 in good health.

The chain employs TRBV30 and TRBJ2-7; D possibly corresponds to TRBD2 (6 bases). The germline V gene encodes CDR1 GTSNPN and CDR2 SVGIG (reference sequence). V was pared by 5 bases and J by 0 bases, with 14 bases between. CDR3 length: 14 amino acids. For the CDR3, the DNA is TGTGCCTGGGCAGTCCTAGCGCTCTCCTACGAGCAGTACTTC. It is translated as CAWAVLALSYEQYF.

The chain uses TRBV11-3 and TRBJ2-2, with 8 bases fitting TRBD1. Germline CDR1 reads SGHNT; CDR2 reads YENEEA. Trimming removed 5 bases from V and 6 bases from J; junction bases left unmatched: 8. The CDR3 length is 15 residues. The CDR3: CASSARGPGSGELFF. CDR3 DNA sequence: TGTGCCAGCAGCGCCAGGGGGCCCGGGTCCGGGGAGCTGTTTTTT. Full variable domain (rest looked up from reference TRBV11-3 and TRBJ2-2): EAGVVQSPRYKIIEKKQPVAFWCNPISGHNTLYWYLQNLGQGPELLIRYENEEAVDDSQLPKDRFSAERLKGVDSTLKIQPAELGDSAVYLCASSARGPGSGELFFGEGSRLTVL.

This chain uses TRBV5-1 with TRBJ1-2, with a tentative D call TRBD1 (5 bases). This CDR3 region has 14 residues. Trimming took off 2 bases at V and 5 bases at J, with 13 bases between the two ends. CDR1 is SGHRS and CDR2 is YFSETQ in the germline V gene. For the CDR3, the DNA is TGCGCCAGCAGCTTAGGGACGGACTCGTATGGCTACACCTTC. Translating gives CASSLGTDSYGYTF.

In its sample, this clone was seen a few times. The chain uses TRBV5-1 and TRBJ2-7, with 7 bases fitting TRBD2. The CDR3 is 17 amino acids. V shed 2 bases, J shed 1 base, and the junction held 12 bases outside the gene matches. Germline lookup yields CDR1 SGHRS and CDR2 YFSETQ. CDR3 DNA sequence: TGCGCCAGCAGCTTCCTGTCTGCTAGCGGATATTCCTACGAGCAGTACTTC. Translation: CASSFLSASGYSYEQYF.

CDR3 sequence reads: CASTQGASGRTDTQYF. In DNA form, the CDR3 reads TGTGCCAGCACCCAAGGGGCTAGCGGGAGGACAGATACGCAGTATTTT. This chain uses TRBV11-2 with TRBJ2-3; the match to TRBD2 covers 11 bases. Per germline, CDR1 SGHAT and CDR2 FQNNGV. The CDR3 has 16 amino acids. J gave up 3 bases and V 7 bases, and 9 bases lay outside the gene matches.

This chain links TRBV5-1 with TRBJ2-1; weak D call: TRBD2 (6 bases). The V gene's germline CDR1 is SGHRS and CDR2 YFSETQ. The V and J ends lost 1 base and 4 bases respectively, with 9 bases between them. The CDR3 totals 14 residues. The CDR3 protein is CASSLSSVYNEQFF. The CDR3 coding sequence is TGCGCCAGCAGCTTGTCTAGCGTGTACAATGAGCAGTTCTTC. Using reference TRBV5-1 and TRBJ2-1 for the parts outside the CDR3, the full variable domain is KAGVTQTPRYLIKTRGQQVTLSCSPISGHRSVSWYQQTPGQGLQFLFEYFSETQRNKGNFPGRFSGRQFSNSRSEMNVSTLELGDSALYLCASSLSSVYNEQFFGPGTRLTVL.

This clone has ten or more counts. The sample holds other DNA sequences that translate to the same CDR3. J is TRBJ1-4 and V is TRBV28; D remains unclear. Trimming pared 2 bases from V and 1 base from J, leaving 5 bases between. The CDR3 covers 14 residues. Germline-derived CDR1 and CDR2 are MDHEN and SYDVKM. CDR3 DNA sequence: TGTGCCAGCAGTTTACCGGGAACTAATGAAAAACTGTTTTTT. The encoded protein is CASSLPGTNEKLFF.

The chain joins TRBV2 to TRBJ2-7; 9 nucleotides match TRBD1. V lost 6 bases, J lost 1 base, and 7 bases stayed unmatched. The germline V gene has CDR1 SNHLY and CDR2 FYNNEI. CDR3 size: 15 residues. The CDR3 sequence: CASSGTGYRSYEQYF. For the CDR3, the DNA is TGTGCCAGCAGCGGGACAGGGTATAGGTCCTACGAGCAGTACTTC.

The chain is built from TRBV2 and TRBJ1-1; TRBD1 aligns across 7 bases. Germline loops: CDR1 SNHLY, CDR2 FYNNEI. With V trimmed by 5 bases and J by 1 base, 4 bases remained unmatched. The CDR3 contains 14 residues. CDR3 amino acids: CASSPQGGNTEAFF. DNA for the CDR3: TGTGCCAGCAGTCCCCAGGGGGGGAACACTGAAGCTTTCTTT.

The chain employs TRBV5-1 and TRBJ2-5; maybe TRBD2 (6 bases). The CDR3 is 14 residues long. Trimming pared 4 bases from V and 4 bases from J, leaving 14 bases between. Germline CDR1 is SGHRS and CDR2 is YFSETQ. DNA for the CDR3: TGCGCCAGCAGCATGGGGGGAGAACCAGAGACCCAGTACTTC. Translation gives CASSMGGEPETQYF.

This clone has a handful of counts. V and J are TRBV5-5 and TRBJ2-7; 9 nucleotides align to TRBD1. The CDR3 totals 16 residues. Looked up from germline, CDR1 is SGHKS and CDR2 is YYEKEE (reference sequence). The V and J ends lost 0 bases and 3 bases, in that order; junction bases with no gene match: 7. The CDR3 loop reads CASSLGDRAGVYEQYF. In DNA, the CDR3 is TGTGCCAGCAGCTTGGGGGACAGGGCAGGAGTCTACGAGCAGTACTTC.

The chain employs TRBV5-1 and TRBJ2-4; D not resolved. Trimming took 4 bases from V and 1 from J, leaving 12 bases between them. Germline CDR1 and CDR2: SGHRS and YFSETQ. This CDR3 is 15 amino acids long. The CDR3 region is CASSGADGAKNIQYF. DNA of the CDR3: TGCGCCAGCAGCGGAGCTGACGGGGCCAAAAACATTCAGTACTTC.

V usage is TRBV5-1 and J usage is TRBJ1-1, with a weak D call TRBD1 (5 bases). Germline CDR1 and CDR2: SGHRS and YFSETQ. This CDR3 spans 15 amino acids. The V end was cut by 4 bases, the J end by 1 base, with 14 bases between. DNA for the CDR3: TGCGCCAGCAGCCTAGGACACCTGCCGAACACTGAAGCTTTCTTT. This gives the protein CASSLGHLPNTEAFF.

This rearrangement joins TRBV2 to TRBJ2-2; D not certain. The ends were cut back, 7 bases at V and 3 bases at J, with 9 bases in the middle. This CDR3 is built from 13 residues. Germline lookup yields CDR1 SNHLY and CDR2 FYNNEI. The CDR3: CASTEWDTGELFF. In DNA, the CDR3 is TGTGCCAGCACCGAGTGGGACACCGGGGAGCTGTTTTTT.

On this clone itself: Other nucleotide sequences in the sample specify the same CDR3. The chain combines TRBV7-3 with TRBJ2-3; 12 bases agree with TRBD2. The ends lost 5 bases at V and 0 bases at J; junction bases unmatched: 3. Germline assignment: CDR1 SGHTA and CDR2 FQGTGA. The length of the CDR3 is 16 residues. The CDR3 reads CASSPGTSGSTDTQYF. Written as DNA, the CDR3 is TGTGCCAGCAGCCCCGGGACTAGCGGGAGCACAGATACGCAGTATTTT.

The table lists this clone with a count of one. The gene calls are TRBV15 and TRBJ2-2; 7 bases match TRBD1. With 6 bases clipped from V and 1 base from J, the junction kept 5 bases outside the gene matches. Per the germline V gene, CDR1 is LNHNV and CDR2 is YYDKDF (reference sequence). This CDR3 comprises 15 residues. CDR3 loop: CATRTRTGNTGELFF. The CDR3 DNA is TGTGCCACCAGAACCCGGACAGGGAACACCGGGGAGCTGTTTTTT.

This clone has a single count. V and J are TRBV19 and TRBJ1-2, with D perhaps matching TRBD1 (6 bases). Deletions cut 6 bases from V and 2 bases from J, with 13 bases between. The CDR3 sequence is 14 residues long. Germline values: CDR1 LNHDA, CDR2 SQIVND (reference sequence). CDR3 nucleotides: TGTGCCAGTAGCCAGCCGACAGGAAACTATGGCTACACCTTC. This sequence encodes CASSQPTGNYGYTF. Using reference TRBV19 and TRBJ1-2 for the parts outside the CDR3, the full variable domain is DGGITQSPKYLFRKEGQNVTLSCEQNLNHDAMYWYRQDPGQGLRLIYYSQIVNDFQKGDIAEGYSVSREKKESFPLTVTSAQKNPTAFYLCASSQPTGNYGYTFGSGTRLTVV.

The CDR3, as DNA: TGTGCCAGTAGTACGACTAGCGGGAGAATCGAGACCCAGTACTTC. This translates into CASSTTSGRIETQYF. J is TRBJ2-5 and V is TRBV19, with TRBD2 matching over 12 bases. The CDR3 extends over 15 amino acids. J was trimmed by 5 bases and V by 4 bases; bases with no gene match: 5. Germline lookup yields CDR1 LNHDA and CDR2 SQIVND (reference sequence).

The rearrangement uses TRBV15 and TRBJ2-5; 14 nucleotides line up with TRBD2. The germline V gene encodes CDR1 LNHNV and CDR2 YYDKDF (reference sequence). The CDR3 extends over 17 amino acids. V dropped 1 base and J dropped 4; count of bases not matched to a gene: 5. The CDR3 DNA follows: TGTGCCACCAGCAGAGGGAAGGGGACTAGCGGGAGAGAGACCCAGTACTTC. Its protein product is CATSRGKGTSGRETQYF.

The J gene is TRBJ2-1, the V gene TRBV6-5; TRBD2 matches 11 bases. The CDR3 is 16 amino acids. The germline V gene has CDR1 MNHEY and CDR2 SVGAGI. J was trimmed by 7 bases and V by 4 bases; bases with no gene match: 9. CDR3 sequence: CASSSHQTSGMNEQFF. CDR3 in DNA: TGTGCCAGCAGTTCCCACCAGACTAGCGGGATGAATGAGCAGTTCTTC.